These 25 T cell receptor beta chains came from one sample sequenced in a study of monozygotic twins with inflammatory bowel disease. From the 5' RACE reads, TCRdb lists one entry per CDR3 protein and no DNA. The sample has approximately 400,000 distinct CDR3 sequences. The sample comprised blood. The receptor set was obtained from a human donor with ulcerative colitis or Crohn's disease, or a healthy co-twin of an affected twin (not recorded which).

This chain links TRBV7-9 with TRBJ2-7; TCRdb indicates TRBD1, and absent DNA this call remains unverified. The CDR3 has 14 residues. CDR1 SEHNR and CDR2 FQNEAQ come from the germline V gene (reference sequence). The CDR3 reads CASSLDQGTYEQYF.

The chain employs TRBV2 and TRBJ1-2; checking the TCRdb D call of TRBD1 is not possible without DNA. Germline V lookup: CDR1 SNHLY, CDR2 FYNNEI. This CDR3 is 16 amino acids long. The CDR3 is CASRSSRDARDYGYTF.

The chain recombines TRBV12-3 or TRBV12-4 with TRBJ2-5; TCRdb proposes TRBD1, but this gene call is untestable without DNA. There are 14 residues in the CDR3. The CDR3 spells CASSFRWGEETQYF.

V is TRBV20-1 and J is TRBJ1-1. The length of the CDR3 is 13 residues. In germline, CDR1 is DFQATT, CDR2 SNEGSKA (reference sequence). CDR3 residues: CSARDAFNTEAFF.

V and J are TRBV3-1 and TRBJ2-1; TCRdb lists TRBD1, though no DNA is available to test this call. Germline V CDR1 and CDR2: LGHDT, YNNKEL (reference sequence). The length of the CDR3 is 15 residues. The CDR3 sequence is CASSQVRPGGNEQFF.

The chain combines TRBV28 with TRBJ2-3; TCRdb indicates TRBD2, and absent DNA this call remains unverified. Germline loops: CDR1 MDHEN, CDR2 SYDVKM. CDR3 length equals 14 residues. The CDR3 is CATSDWEGGGTQYF. The complete variable domain, with remaining parts taken from reference TRBV28 and TRBJ2-3, reads DVKVTQSSRYLVKRTGEKVFLECVQDMDHENMFWYRQDPGLGLRLIYFSYDVKMKEKGDIPEGYSVSREKKERFSLILESASTNQTSMYLCATSDWEGGGTQYFGPGTRLTVL.

The chain has TRBV5-1 and TRBJ2-2; TCRdb lists TRBD1, though no DNA is available to test this call. The CDR3 has 16 residues. Germline V gene lookup returns CDR1 SGHRS and CDR2 YFSETQ. This chain's CDR3 is CASSLGPQGDTGELFF.

The rearrangement joins TRBV12-3 or TRBV12-4 to TRBJ1-3. The CDR3 contains 16 residues. The CDR3 here is CASSDQQSSSGNTIYF.

The genes are TRBV27 and TRBJ1-6; lacking DNA, the TRBD1 call made by TCRdb goes unchecked. The germline V gene encodes CDR1 MNHEY and CDR2 SMNVEV (reference sequence). CDR3 length: 15 residues. The CDR3 spells CASGVADGGNSPLHF.

This chain uses TRBV28 with TRBJ1-2. CDR3 length equals 17 residues. The V gene's germline CDR1 is MDHEN and CDR2 SYDVKM. This CDR3 is CASSLYDRVLWGYGYTF.

The chain uses TRBV5-6 and TRBJ1-2; the TCRdb call, TRBD1, lacks DNA for checking. The CDR3 covers 14 residues. The germline V gene has CDR1 SGHDT and CDR2 YYEEEE. CDR3 protein: CASSLFRGGYGYTF.

The J gene is TRBJ1-6, the V gene TRBV20-1; TCRdb's D gene call, TRBD1, goes unchecked for lack of DNA. The CDR3 loop spans 12 amino acids. Germline V gene sequence: CDR1 DFQATT, CDR2 SNEGSKA (reference sequence). The CDR3 reads CSAGTGNSPLHF.

The chain recombines TRBV5-8 with TRBJ2-1; the D call of TRBD1 rests on TCRdb alone, since no DNA is present to check it. The CDR3 is 15 amino acids. The V gene's germline CDR1 is SGHTS and CDR2 YDEGEE. Here the CDR3 reads CASSKWTGVYNEQFF.

The V call is TRBV24-1, the J call TRBJ2-5; TCRdb designates TRBD2, a call that cannot be tested without DNA. Germline V gene lookup returns CDR1 KGHDR and CDR2 SFDVKD. The length of the CDR3 is 15 residues. CDR3 protein: CATSSGRVIQETQYF.

V is TRBV2 and J is TRBJ2-5. The CDR3 totals 14 residues. CDR1 is SNHLY, CDR2 FYNNEI, per germline. This chain's CDR3 is CASSLQNRQETQYF.

V gene TRBV27 combines with J gene TRBJ1-6. The CDR3 has 14 residues. Germline assignment: CDR1 MNHEY and CDR2 SMNVEV (reference sequence). CDR3 in amino acids: CASSLRHINSPLHF.

The rearrangement uses TRBV5-1 and TRBJ2-7; TCRdb's D call, TRBD1, is unchecked because there is no DNA. The CDR3 is made up of 14 amino acids. Germline V gene data show CDR1 as SGHRS and CDR2 as YFSETQ. The CDR3 is CASSHADRGREQYF. Variable domain in full (rest from reference TRBV5-1 and TRBJ2-7): KAGVTQTPRYLIKTRGQQVTLSCSPISGHRSVSWYQQTPGQGLQFLFEYFSETQRNKGNFPGRFSGRQFSNSRSEMNVSTLELGDSALYLCASSHADRGREQYFGPGTRLTVT.

V usage is TRBV25-1 and J usage is TRBJ1-2. The CDR3 sequence is 14 residues long. The germline V gene encodes CDR1 MGHDK and CDR2 SYGVNS. The CDR3 loop reads CASSEDGRNYGYTF.

The chain uses TRBV19 and TRBJ1-1. Germline V gives CDR1 LNHDA, CDR2 SQIVND (reference sequence). CDR3 length: 14 amino acids. The CDR3 loop is CASSKAAGTTEAFF.

The chain combines TRBV19 with TRBJ1-2; TCRdb lists TRBD1, though no DNA is available to test this call. Germline V lookup: CDR1 LNHDA, CDR2 SQIVND (reference sequence). The CDR3 runs to 14 residues. The CDR3 is CASSIAGTNHGYTF.

This chain links TRBV12-3 or TRBV12-4 with TRBJ1-2; TCRdb's assignment of TRBD1 cannot be checked, as there is no DNA. The CDR3 totals 14 residues. This CDR3 is CASSPINPKTGHPF.

This CDR3 is CASSQGDQGGKAFF. The chain recombines TRBV3-1 with TRBJ1-1; TCRdb picks TRBD1, but there is no DNA to check that call. Germline CDR1 LGHDT, CDR2 YNNKEL (reference sequence). The CDR3 length is 14 residues.

The chain carries TRBV11-2 and TRBJ2-1. The CDR3 is 16 amino acids. Germline values: CDR1 SGHAT, CDR2 FQNNGV. CDR3 sequence reads: CASSLRSGGSYNEQFF.

The J gene is TRBJ2-7, the V gene TRBV7-9; TCRdb outputs TRBD2, but without DNA this stays unchecked. CDR3 size: 15 residues. Germline V gives CDR1 SEHNR, CDR2 FQNEAQ (reference sequence). The CDR3 loop reads CASSLNTGGAYEQYF.

The chain is built from TRBV5-1 and TRBJ1-2. Germline V CDR1 and CDR2: SGHRS, YFSETQ. This CDR3 has 14 residues. Here the CDR3 reads CASSLDNPTRGYTF.